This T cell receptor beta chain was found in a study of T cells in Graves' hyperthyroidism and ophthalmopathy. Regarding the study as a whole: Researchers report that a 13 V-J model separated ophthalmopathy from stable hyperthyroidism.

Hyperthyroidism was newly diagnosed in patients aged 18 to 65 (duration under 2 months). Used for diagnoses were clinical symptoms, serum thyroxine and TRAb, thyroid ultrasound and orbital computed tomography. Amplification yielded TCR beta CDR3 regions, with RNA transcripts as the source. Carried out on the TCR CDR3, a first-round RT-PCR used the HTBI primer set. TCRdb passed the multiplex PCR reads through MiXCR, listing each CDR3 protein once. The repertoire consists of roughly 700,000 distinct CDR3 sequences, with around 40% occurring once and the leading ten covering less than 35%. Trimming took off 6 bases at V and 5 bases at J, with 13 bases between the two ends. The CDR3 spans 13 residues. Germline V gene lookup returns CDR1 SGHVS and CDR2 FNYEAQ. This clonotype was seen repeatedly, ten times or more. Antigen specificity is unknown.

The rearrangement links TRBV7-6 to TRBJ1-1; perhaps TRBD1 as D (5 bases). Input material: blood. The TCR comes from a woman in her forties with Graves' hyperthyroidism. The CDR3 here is CASSWGLGTEAFF. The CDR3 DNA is TGTGCCAGCAGTTGGGGCCTGGGGACTGAAGCTTTCTTT.